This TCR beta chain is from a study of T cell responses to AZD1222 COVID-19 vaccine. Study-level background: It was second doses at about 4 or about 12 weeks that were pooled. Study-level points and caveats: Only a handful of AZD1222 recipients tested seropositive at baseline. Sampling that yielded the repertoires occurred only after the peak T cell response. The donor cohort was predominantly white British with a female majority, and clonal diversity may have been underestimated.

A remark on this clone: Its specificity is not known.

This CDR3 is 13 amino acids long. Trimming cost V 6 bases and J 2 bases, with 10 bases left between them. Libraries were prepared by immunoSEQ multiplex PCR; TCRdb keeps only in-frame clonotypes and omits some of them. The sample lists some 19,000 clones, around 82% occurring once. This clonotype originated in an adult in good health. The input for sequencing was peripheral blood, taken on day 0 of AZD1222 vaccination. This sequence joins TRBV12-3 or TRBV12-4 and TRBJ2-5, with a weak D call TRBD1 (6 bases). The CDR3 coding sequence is TGTGCCAGCAGCCGGACAGTTCAAGAGACCCAGTACTTC. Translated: CASSRTVQETQYF.